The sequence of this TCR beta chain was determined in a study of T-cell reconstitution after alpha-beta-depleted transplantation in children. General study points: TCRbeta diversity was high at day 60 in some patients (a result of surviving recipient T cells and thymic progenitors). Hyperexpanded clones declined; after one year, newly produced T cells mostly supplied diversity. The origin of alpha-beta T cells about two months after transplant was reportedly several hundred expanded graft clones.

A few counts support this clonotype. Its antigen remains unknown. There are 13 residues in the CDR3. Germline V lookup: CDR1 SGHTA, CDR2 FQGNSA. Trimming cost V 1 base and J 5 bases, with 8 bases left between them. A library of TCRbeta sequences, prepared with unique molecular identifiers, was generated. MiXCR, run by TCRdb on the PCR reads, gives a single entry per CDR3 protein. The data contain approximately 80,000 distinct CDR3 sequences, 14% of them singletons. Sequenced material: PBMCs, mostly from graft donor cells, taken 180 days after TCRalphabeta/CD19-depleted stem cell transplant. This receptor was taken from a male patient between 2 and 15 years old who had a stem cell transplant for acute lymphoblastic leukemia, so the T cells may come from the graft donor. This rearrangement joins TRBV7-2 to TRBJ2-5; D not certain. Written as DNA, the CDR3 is TGTGCCAGCAGCTTAGTAACAGTCGAGACCCAGTACTTC. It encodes CASSLVTVETQYF. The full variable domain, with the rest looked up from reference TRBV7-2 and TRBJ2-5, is GAGVSQSPSNKVTEKGKDVELRCDPISGHTALYWYRQSLGQGLEFLIYFQGNSAPDKSGLPSDRFSAERTGGSVSTLTIQRTQQEDSAVYLCASSLVTVETQYFGPGTRLLVL.